Following are 27 T cell receptor beta chains from one sample sequenced in a study of T cells in Graves' hyperthyroidism and ophthalmopathy. Researchers amplified the TCR beta CDR3 regions from RNA transcripts. An initial round of RT-PCR targeting the TCR CDR3 relied on the HTBI primer set. TCRdb redid the calling of the multiplex PCR reads with MiXCR, one entry per CDR3 protein. The sample yields about 300,000 distinct CDR3 sequences, roughly 18% seen once. The source material was blood. The receptors derive from a man aged 50 or older with Graves' ophthalmopathy.

This clonotype occurred a few times. This rearrangement joins TRBV27 to TRBJ2-3; 14 bases agree with TRBD2. Germline assignment: CDR1 MNHEY and CDR2 SMNVEV (reference sequence). With V trimmed by 5 bases and J by 1 base, 8 bases remained unmatched. The length of the CDR3 is 18 residues. CDR3 sequence (DNA): TGTGCCAGCAGTCCCGGGACTAGCGGGAGTCAACGCACAGATACGCAGTATTTT. This encodes CASSPGTSGSQRTDTQYF.

This clonotype was detected a few times. This chain uses TRBV30 with TRBJ2-1; 10 positions agree with TRBD2. In germline, CDR1 is GTSNPN, CDR2 SVGIG (reference sequence). This CDR3 has 15 amino acids. After removal of 0 bases from V and 2 bases from J, the junction contained 1 base not matched to a gene. CDR3 DNA: TGTGCCTGGAGTGTAACTAGCGGGACCTACAATGAGCAGTTCTTC. Amino acid sequence: CAWSVTSGTYNEQFF.

There are a few counts of this clonotype. CDR3 nucleotides: TGTGCCAGCAGCATGACTCCAAAGCAGTTCTTC. This codes for CASSMTPKQFF. The chain combines TRBV7-2 with TRBJ2-1, with D hard to call. There are 11 residues in the CDR3. V lost 5 bases and J 11 bases, leaving 10 bases between the germline ends. Germline V gene data show CDR1 as SGHTA and CDR2 as FQGNSA.

This clonotype was seen repeatedly, ten times or more. The chain recombines TRBV5-1 with TRBJ2-3; D uncertain. Germline CDR1 SGHRS, CDR2 YFSETQ. This CDR3 spans 14 amino acids. Between the trimmed V and J ends, which lost 0 bases and 6 bases, there was a span of 11 bases. CDR3 in amino acids: CASSLEHPRDTQYF. CDR3 nucleotides: TGCGCCAGCAGCTTGGAGCACCCTCGGGATACGCAGTATTTT.

This clonotype was observed at least ten times. The rearrangement joins TRBV12-3 or TRBV12-4 to TRBJ1-1; D is uncertain. With 5 bases removed from V and 0 bases from J, the gap between germline ends came to 13 bases. The CDR3 covers 15 residues. The CDR3 region is CASSQKSPMNTEAFF. CDR3 nucleotides: TGTGCCAGCAGTCAGAAGTCCCCCATGAACACTGAAGCTTTCTTT.

This clonotype was picked up a small number of times. The V and J genes are TRBV5-1 and TRBJ1-4; a possible D gene is TRBD1 (5 bases). Trimming removed 4 bases at V and 1 base at J, with 11 bases between. There are 15 residues in the CDR3. Germline V CDR1 and CDR2: SGHRS, YFSETQ. As DNA, the CDR3 is TGCGCCAGCAGCCGGTCAACAGGAACTAATGAAAAACTGTTTTTT. Translated, it gives CASSRSTGTNEKLFF. The variable domain in full, completed from reference TRBV5-1 and TRBJ1-4, reads KAGVTQTPRYLIKTRGQQVTLSCSPISGHRSVSWYQQTPGQGLQFLFEYFSETQRNKGNFPGRFSGRQFSNSRSEMNVSTLELGDSALYLCASSRSTGTNEKLFFGSGTQLSVL.

This clonotype was observed a few times. The rearrangement joins TRBV7-3 to TRBJ1-2, with D tentatively TRBD1 (6 bases). Germline lookup yields CDR1 SGHTA and CDR2 FQGTGA. Trimming shortened V by 3 bases and J by 4 bases, and 9 bases separated the two germline ends. The CDR3 loop spans 13 amino acids. The CDR3 spells CASSFEGGYGYTF. Here the CDR3 DNA reads TGTGCCAGCAGCTTCGAGGGGGGCTATGGCTACACCTTC.

V and J are TRBV18 and TRBJ1-5; a weak D match, TRBD1 (6 bases). V shed 3 bases and J shed 6 bases, with 15 bases lying between them. CDR1 is KGHSH and CDR2 is LQKENI in the germline V gene. This CDR3 has 15 amino acids. The CDR3 DNA sequence: TGTGCCAGCTCACCGACGCCAGGGGATGGTCAGCCCCAGCATTTT. It yields the protein CASSPTPGDGQPQHF. The whole variable domain, remainder taken from reference TRBV18 and TRBJ1-5, is NAGVMQNPRHLVRRRGQEARLRCSPMKGHSHVYWYRQLPEEGLKFMVYLQKENIIDESGMPKERFSAEFPKEGPSILRIQQVVRGDSAAYFCASSPTPGDGQPQHFGDGTRLSIL.

This clonotype was detected only once. The V and J genes are TRBV10-2 and TRBJ2-7, with D perhaps TRBD1 (6 bases). Germline values: CDR1 WSHSY, CDR2 SAAADI. This CDR3 is built from 14 residues. Trimming removed 3 bases from V and 9 bases from J, with 18 bases in between. DNA for the CDR3: TGCGCCAGCAGTGATAGGGCAGGACAGAGGGCGCAGTACTTC. Its translation is CASSDRAGQRAQYF.

The chain uses TRBV29-1 and TRBJ2-7; 9 bases agree with TRBD1. This CDR3 spans 12 amino acids. Germline V gives CDR1 SQVTM, CDR2 ANQGSEA. With 4 bases clipped from V and 2 bases from J, the junction kept 0 bases outside the gene matches. The CDR3 region is CSVGTGAYEQYF. In DNA, the CDR3 is TGCAGCGTTGGGACAGGGGCCTACGAGCAGTACTTC.

This clonotype was seen many times. The J gene is TRBJ2-7, the V gene TRBV7-2; TRBD2 might be the D (6 bases). This CDR3 has 18 residues. Germline V CDR1 and CDR2: SGHTA, FQGNSA. V lost 5 bases, J lost 0 bases, and 23 bases lay in between. The chain's CDR3 is CASSTNWGVARSSYEQYF. The CDR3 DNA sequence: TGTGCCAGCAGCACCAATTGGGGGGTTGCCCGCAGCTCCTACGAGCAGTACTTC.

On this clonotype itself: One base away lies a much larger clone, so this may be a sequencing read error. This chain links TRBV11-2 with TRBJ2-5; 8 nucleotides align to TRBD1. This CDR3 region has 15 residues. With V trimmed by 2 bases and J by 7 bases, 9 bases remained unmatched. From germline, CDR1 is SGHAT and CDR2 FQNNGV. CDR3 nucleotide sequence: TGTGCCAGCAGCTTATTAAGGGCAGGGGGCTCGACCCAGTACTTC. It translates to CASSLLRAGGSTQYF.

This clonotype came up many times. The V gene is TRBV20-1, the J gene TRBJ1-4, with a tentative D call TRBD1 (5 bases). Germline assignment: CDR1 DFQATT and CDR2 SNEGSKA (reference sequence). V dropped 6 bases and J dropped 5 bases, with 10 bases sitting between them. This CDR3 spans 12 amino acids. The CDR3 DNA reads TGCAGTGCGACTCGGGACAATGAAAAACTGTTTTTT. Amino acid sequence: CSATRDNEKLFF.

This clonotype was counted at least ten times. The chain links TRBV12-3 or TRBV12-4 to TRBJ2-3; the D gene is possibly TRBD1 (6 bases). The V end was cut by 4 bases, the J end by 2 bases, with 10 bases between. The CDR3 length is 14 residues. The CDR3 DNA reads TGTGCCAGCAGTTCACAGGGACCCACAGATACGCAGTATTTT. Encoded protein: CASSSQGPTDTQYF.

To note about this clonotype: A much bigger clone sits one base away, suggesting this may be a read error. This sequence joins TRBV6-1 and TRBJ2-5, with 14 bases aligning to TRBD2. Germline CDR1 reads MNHNS; CDR2 reads SASEGT. V was pared by 10 bases and J by 2 bases, with 15 bases of the junction left unmatched. The CDR3 is 18 amino acids. The CDR3 DNA sequence: TGTGCCAACAGCTCTATCGGACTAGCGGGAGGATGGCAAGAGACCCAGTACTTC. Amino acids: CANSSIGLAGGWQETQYF.

The table lists this clonotype with a few counts. The rearrangement uses TRBV20-1 and TRBJ1-5; TRBD1 agrees at 7 bases. This CDR3 has 15 residues. The V gene's germline CDR1 is DFQATT and CDR2 SNEGSKA (reference sequence). V gave up 0 bases and J gave up 4 bases; unmatched junction bases: 6. The CDR3 DNA follows: TGCAGTGCTAGAGATAGGGACAGCGCTAATCAGCCCCAGCATTTT. This codes for CSARDRDSANQPQHF.

This chain links TRBV28 with TRBJ2-1; no clear D. The CDR3 covers 15 residues. Germline-derived CDR1 and CDR2 are MDHEN and SYDVKM. V gave up 6 bases and J gave up 4 bases, with 16 bases separating them. The CDR3 region has the DNA TGTGCCAGCAGCTCCCGGGCCCCGGTGTACAATGAGCAGTTCTTC. Its translation: CASSSRAPVYNEQFF.

This clonotype was observed a few times. The rearrangement links TRBV7-9 to TRBJ2-1, with TRBD2 identical over 13 bases. Unmatched junction bases numbered 4, after V lost 6 bases and J lost 5 bases. CDR3 length equals 15 residues. The germline V gene encodes CDR1 SEHNR and CDR2 FQNEAQ (reference sequence). The CDR3 region is CASRAGLAGNNEQFF. The DNA of the CDR3 is TGTGCCAGCAGAGCGGGACTAGCGGGGAACAATGAGCAGTTCTTC.

In regard to this clonotype: This may be a read error: a much more frequent sequence differs by one nucleotide. V is TRBV28 and J is TRBJ1-6; possibly TRBD1 for D (6 bases). Per germline, CDR1 MDHEN and CDR2 SYDVKM. The CDR3 has 14 amino acids. V gave up 7 bases and J gave up 8 bases, with 15 bases separating them. The CDR3 DNA sequence: TGTGCCAGCACCCTGGAGAGGGGGTATTCACCCCTCCACTTT. This codes for CASTLERGYSPLHF.

In its sample, this clonotype was seen many times. The chain couples TRBV2 to TRBJ1-1; D not certain. The germline V and J ends were trimmed by 6 bases and 0 bases, with 14 bases remaining between them. This CDR3 comprises 15 residues. CDR1 and CDR2 (germline): SNHLY, FYNNEI. CDR3 sequence (DNA): TGTGCCAGCAGGGGAGGGTTCCCCTTGAACACTGAAGCTTTCTTT. Protein: CASRGGFPLNTEAFF.

The chain carries TRBV27 and TRBJ2-2, with 7 bases identical to TRBD2. The CDR3 spans 17 residues. Germline-derived CDR1 and CDR2 are MNHEY and SMNVEV (reference sequence). V was pared by 8 bases and J by 4 bases, with 16 bases of the junction left unmatched. CDR3 sequence (DNA): TGTGCCAGCCTACCCCAGCGGGATTGGCAATCCACCGGGGAGCTGTTTTTT. It yields the protein CASLPQRDWQSTGELFF.

This clonotype was observed a few times. CDR3 amino acids: CAVGTSGENTGELFF. The CDR3 DNA follows: TGTGCCGTTGGGACTAGCGGGGAGAACACCGGGGAGCTGTTTTTT. The chain uses TRBV10-3 and TRBJ2-2; 13 nucleotides line up with TRBD2. In germline, CDR1 is ENHRY, CDR2 SYGVKD. The CDR3 runs to 15 residues. After removal of 11 bases from V and 1 base from J, the junction contained 4 bases not matched to a gene.

This clonotype has just a few counts. The chain uses TRBV19 and TRBJ2-5, with D perhaps being TRBD1 or TRBD2 (5 bases each). Germline V lookup: CDR1 LNHDA, CDR2 SQIVND (reference sequence). With 8 bases removed from V and 5 bases from J, the gap between germline ends came to 15 bases. The CDR3 totals 13 residues. The CDR3 loop reads CASGTGVGETQYF. The CDR3 DNA reads as TGTGCCAGTGGGACCGGGGTCGGCGAGACCCAGTACTTC.

On this clonotype: Compared with germline, one end of the junction differs, possibly owing to a read error. V and J are TRBV5-5 and TRBJ1-3; D is uncertain. The CDR3 loop spans 16 amino acids. Germline-derived CDR1 and CDR2 are SGHKS and YYEKEE (reference sequence). Written as DNA, the CDR3 is TGCGCCAGCGGATCCCCAGCCGGGAACTCTGGAAACACCATATATTTT. As protein: CASGSPAGNSGNTIYF. The full variable domain, its missing parts supplied by reference TRBV5-5 and TRBJ1-3, is DAGVTQSPTHLIKTRGQQVTLRCSPISGHKSVSWYQQVLGQGPQFIFQYYEKEERGRGNFPDRFSARQFPNYSSELNVNALLLGDSALYLCASGSPAGNSGNTIYFGEGSWLTVV.

This clonotype was seen repeatedly, ten times or more. The V call is TRBV15, the J call TRBJ1-2; 8 bases align to TRBD1. The CDR3 sequence is 15 residues long. V shed 4 bases, J shed 1 base, and the junction held 5 bases outside the gene matches. The germline V gene has CDR1 LNHNV and CDR2 YYDKDF (reference sequence). The CDR3 sequence: CATSTWTGRNYGYTF. The CDR3 DNA follows: TGTGCCACCAGCACTTGGACAGGGCGTAACTATGGCTACACCTTC.

This sequence joins TRBV20-1 and TRBJ2-3; 10 bases line up with TRBD1. CDR1 DFQATT and CDR2 SNEGSKA come from the germline V gene (reference sequence). This CDR3 contains 15 residues. V was pared by 5 bases and J by 7 bases, with 12 bases of the junction left unmatched. CDR3 in DNA: TGCAGTGCTCAGCGATGGGACAGGGGAGAGAATACGCAGTATTTT. This codes for CSAQRWDRGENTQYF.

A few counts support this clonotype. The V and J genes are TRBV6-5 and TRBJ2-3, with TRBD2 matching over 11 bases. With 4 bases clipped from V and 3 bases from J, the junction kept 6 bases outside the gene matches. Per the germline V gene, CDR1 is MNHEY and CDR2 is SVGAGI. This CDR3 spans 16 amino acids. CDR3 coding DNA: TGTGCCAGCAGTTCCAGTAGCGGGAGGGGGACAGATACGCAGTATTTT. Translated, it gives CASSSSSGRGTDTQYF.